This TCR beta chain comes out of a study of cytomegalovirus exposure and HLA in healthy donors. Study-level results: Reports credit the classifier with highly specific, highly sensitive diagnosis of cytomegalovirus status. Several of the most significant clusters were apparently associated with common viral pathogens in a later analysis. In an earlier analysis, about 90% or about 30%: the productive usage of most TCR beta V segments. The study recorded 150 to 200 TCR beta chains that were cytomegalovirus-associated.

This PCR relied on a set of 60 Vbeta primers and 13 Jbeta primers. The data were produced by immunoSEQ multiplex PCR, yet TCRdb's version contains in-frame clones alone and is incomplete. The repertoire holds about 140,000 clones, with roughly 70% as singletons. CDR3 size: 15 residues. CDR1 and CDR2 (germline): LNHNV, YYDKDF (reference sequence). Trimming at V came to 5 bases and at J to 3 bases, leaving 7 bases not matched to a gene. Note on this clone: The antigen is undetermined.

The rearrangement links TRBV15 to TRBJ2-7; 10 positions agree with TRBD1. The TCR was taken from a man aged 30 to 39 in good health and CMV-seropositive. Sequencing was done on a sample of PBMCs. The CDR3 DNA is TGTGCCACCAGCGTTCTTGGGACAGGGGACTACGAGCAGTACTTC. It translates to CATSVLGTGDYEQYF.